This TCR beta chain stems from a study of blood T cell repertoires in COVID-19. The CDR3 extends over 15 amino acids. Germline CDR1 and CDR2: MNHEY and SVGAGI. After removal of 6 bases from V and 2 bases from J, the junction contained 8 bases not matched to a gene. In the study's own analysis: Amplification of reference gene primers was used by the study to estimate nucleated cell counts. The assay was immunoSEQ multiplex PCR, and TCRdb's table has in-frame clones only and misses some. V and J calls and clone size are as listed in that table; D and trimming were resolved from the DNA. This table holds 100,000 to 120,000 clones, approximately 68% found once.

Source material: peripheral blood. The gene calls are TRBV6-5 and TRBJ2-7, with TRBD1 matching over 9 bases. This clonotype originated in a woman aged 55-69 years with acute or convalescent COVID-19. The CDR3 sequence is CASRPGQGKTYEQYF. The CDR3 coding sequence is TGTGCCAGCAGACCCGGACAGGGGAAAACCTACGAGCAGTACTTC.